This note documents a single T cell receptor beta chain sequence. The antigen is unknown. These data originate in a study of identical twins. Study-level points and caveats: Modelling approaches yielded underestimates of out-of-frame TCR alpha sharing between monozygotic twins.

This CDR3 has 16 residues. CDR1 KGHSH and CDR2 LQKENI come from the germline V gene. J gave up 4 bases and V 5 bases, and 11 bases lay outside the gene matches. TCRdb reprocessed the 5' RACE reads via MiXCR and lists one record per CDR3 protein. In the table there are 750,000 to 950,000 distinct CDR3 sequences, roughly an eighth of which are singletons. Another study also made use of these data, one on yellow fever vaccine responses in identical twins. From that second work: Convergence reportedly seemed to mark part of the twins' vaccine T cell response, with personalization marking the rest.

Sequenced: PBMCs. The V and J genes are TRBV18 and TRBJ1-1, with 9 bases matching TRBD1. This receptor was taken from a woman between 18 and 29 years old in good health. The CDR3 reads CASSTLDRGAGTEAFF. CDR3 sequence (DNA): TGTGCCAGCTCAACATTGGACAGGGGAGCGGGCACTGAAGCTTTCTTT.